Each of the 26 T cell receptor beta chains below was sequenced from the same sample in a study of identical twins. A single record per CDR3 protein comes from TCRdb applying MiXCR to the 5' RACE reads. Of 700,000 or so distinct CDR3 sequences detected, approximately 22% appear once; the ten largest clones hold approximately 4.5%. This sample was shared with a second study, whose subject was T cells expressing NK-cell markers.

The specimen sequenced was PBMCs. All receptors derive from a young woman in good health.

This chain joins TRBV15 and TRBJ2-5; tentatively, D is TRBD1 (5 bases). The CDR3 runs to 15 residues. The V end lost 2 bases, the J end lost 4 bases, and 14 bases lay between the germline ends. Germline V CDR1 and CDR2: LNHNV, YYDKDF (reference sequence). The CDR3 spells CATSRQKGRGETQYF. CDR3 in DNA: TGTGCCACCAGCAGACAGAAGGGGCGAGGAGAGACCCAGTACTTC. Drawing the rest from reference TRBV15 and TRBJ2-5, the complete variable domain is DAMVIQNPRYQVTQFGKPVTLSCSQTLNHNVMYWYQQKSSQAPKLLFHYYDKDFNNEADTPDNFQSRRPNTSFCFLDIRSPGLGDTAMYLCATSRQKGRGETQYFGPGTRLLVL.

The V and J genes are TRBV27 and TRBJ1-1; a possible D gene is TRBD1 (5 bases). The V gene lost 2 bases and the J gene lost 0 bases, with 16 bases spanning the gap. The CDR3 is 17 residues long. Germline V gene lookup returns CDR1 MNHEY and CDR2 SMNVEV (reference sequence). The CDR3 coding sequence is TGTGCCAGCAGTTTACCAACCAGGGAGCCGTTGAACACTGAAGCTTTCTTT. It encodes CASSLPTREPLNTEAFF.

This clonotype was seen ten or more times. This chain's CDR3 is CASIPGLSYEQYF. The CDR3 coding sequence is TGCGCCAGCATACCGGGACTATCCTACGAGCAGTACTTC. This chain links TRBV10-2 with TRBJ2-7; 7 bases are shared with TRBD2. The CDR3 has 13 amino acids. Germline lookup yields CDR1 WSHSY and CDR2 SAAADI. V trimming: 7 bases; J trimming: 1 base; junction bases outside the gene matches: 4.

This clonotype came up once. This chain links TRBV5-6 with TRBJ2-7; no reliable D call. Trimming took off 6 bases at V and 0 bases at J, with 10 bases between the two ends. Germline assignment: CDR1 SGHDT and CDR2 YYEEEE. There are 13 residues in the CDR3. CDR3: CASISRSSYEQYF. CDR3 in DNA: TGTGCCAGCATCAGCAGGAGCTCCTACGAGCAGTACTTC.

This clonotype was counted only a few times. V gene TRBV4-2 combines with J gene TRBJ2-7; the D call may be TRBD1 or TRBD2 (5 bases each). The CDR3 totals 16 residues. Deletions cut 4 bases from V and 0 bases from J, with 16 bases between. Per germline, CDR1 LGHNA and CDR2 YNFKEQ. The CDR3 loop reads CASSLSSGGGSYEQYF. The CDR3 DNA follows: TGTGCCAGCAGCCTATCATCGGGTGGGGGCTCCTACGAGCAGTACTTC.

This clonotype was seen a few times. The chain combines TRBV12-3 or TRBV12-4 with TRBJ2-1; D may be TRBD2 (5 bases). The CDR3 extends over 12 amino acids. V was cut by 3 bases and J by 8 bases, with 8 bases left in between. CDR3 DNA sequence: TGTGCCAGCAGTTTTGACGGGGATGAGCAGTTCTTC. As protein: CASSFDGDEQFF.

The CDR3 DNA follows: TGTGCCAGCAGCCAAGGGTCGACTAGCGGGCAAGAGACCCAGTACTTC. This gives the protein CASSQGSTSGQETQYF. V usage is TRBV4-2 and J usage is TRBJ2-5; 10 positions match TRBD2. V trimming: 1 base; J trimming: 2 bases; junction bases outside the gene matches: 4. Germline V gives CDR1 LGHNA, CDR2 YNFKEQ. CDR3 length equals 16 residues.

This clonotype has at least ten counts. The V call is TRBV20-1, the J call TRBJ1-5; a weak D match, TRBD1 (6 bases). Trimming took 6 bases from V and 0 from J, leaving 15 bases between them. The CDR3 consists of 15 residues. CDR1 and CDR2 (germline): DFQATT, SNEGSKA (reference sequence). The CDR3: CSAQRGDYSNQPQHF. Here the CDR3 DNA reads TGCAGTGCCCAGAGGGGGGATTATAGCAATCAGCCCCAGCATTTT.

This clonotype has a handful of counts. V is TRBV6-1 and J is TRBJ2-7; 10 bases are shared with TRBD2. Germline-derived CDR1 and CDR2 are MNHNS and SASEGT. The CDR3 is made up of 14 amino acids. With 5 bases clipped from V and 5 bases from J, the junction kept 6 bases outside the gene matches. The CDR3 coding sequence is TGTGCCAGCAGTCTAGCGGGAGAGAGCAACGAGCAGTACTTC. This translates into CASSLAGESNEQYF.

This chain uses TRBV11-1 with TRBJ2-1; TRBD2 aligns across 11 bases. Germline V lookup: CDR1 SGHAT, CDR2 FQDESV (reference sequence). This CDR3 has 15 residues. Losses at the gene ends were 4 bases for V and 9 bases for J; bases not matched to a gene: 8. The CDR3 sequence: CASSYETSGATEQFF. The CDR3, as DNA: TGTGCCAGCAGCTATGAGACTAGCGGGGCTACTGAGCAGTTCTTC.

The chain has TRBV18 and TRBJ2-7; D possibly matches TRBD1 or TRBD2 (5 bases each). From germline, CDR1 is KGHSH and CDR2 LQKENI. The length of the CDR3 is 14 residues. Deletions cut 3 bases from V and 2 bases from J, with 11 bases between. In nucleotides, the CDR3 is TGTGCCAGCTCACCGGGACGCTCGACCTACGAGCAGTACTTC. It specifies CASSPGRSTYEQYF.

This chain joins TRBV6-5 and TRBJ2-3; D may be TRBD2 (6 bases). V was clipped by 2 bases and J by 3 bases, with 18 bases between them. CDR3 length: 17 amino acids. CDR1 is MNHEY and CDR2 is SVGAGI in the germline V gene. CDR3 sequence reads: CASSYVRRGGRTDTQYF. The CDR3, as DNA: TGTGCCAGCAGTTACGTAAGGAGGGGAGGAAGAACAGATACGCAGTATTTT.

This clonotype was observed a handful of times. The chain is built from TRBV7-8 and TRBJ2-3; D gene uncertain. V was pared by 0 bases and J by 8 bases, with 18 bases between. CDR3 size: 16 residues. CDR1 and CDR2 from the germline V gene are SGHVS and FQNEAQ. CDR3 protein: CASSLADVVSLGTQYF. The CDR3 nucleotides are TGTGCCAGCAGCTTAGCAGACGTAGTTTCGTTGGGTACGCAGTATTTT.

The rearrangement joins TRBV10-3 to TRBJ2-4; the D is unclear. The germline gives CDR1 ENHRY, CDR2 SYGVKD. The ends were cut back, 0 bases at V and 6 bases at J, with 9 bases in the middle. The CDR3 consists of 14 residues. The CDR3 sequence is CAISESMLGNIQYF. The DNA of the CDR3 is TGTGCCATCAGTGAGTCGATGCTGGGAAACATTCAGTACTTC.

The chain uses TRBV5-8 and TRBJ2-5; 8 bases are shared with TRBD2. CDR3 length: 15 amino acids. J was trimmed by 5 bases and V by 0 bases; bases with no gene match: 6. The germline V gene has CDR1 SGHTS and CDR2 YDEGEE. The CDR3 DNA is TGTGCCAGCAGCTTGGCAGGTGCTAGCGGGGAGACCCAGTACTTC. Protein product: CASSLAGASGETQYF.

This clonotype was seen many times. This rearrangement joins TRBV29-1 to TRBJ2-1, with D unclear. CDR1 and CDR2 from the germline V gene are SQVTM and ANQGSEA. The CDR3 covers 10 residues. Trimming removed 4 bases at V and 8 bases at J, with 6 bases between. This chain's CDR3 is CSVARDEQFF. CDR3 DNA sequence: TGCAGCGTTGCTCGAGATGAGCAGTTCTTC.

This clonotype was recorded a few times. This rearrangement joins TRBV7-2 to TRBJ1-2; no firm D call. The CDR3 covers 13 residues. CDR1 and CDR2 (germline): SGHTA, FQGNSA. V dropped 7 bases and J dropped 4 bases, with 13 bases sitting between them. The CDR3 DNA follows: TGTGCCAGCACCCCGGGCCCAGGCTATGGCTACACCTTC. Translated: CASTPGPGYGYTF. The full variable domain, in which reference TRBV7-2 and TRBJ1-2 provide the parts outside the CDR3, is GAGVSQSPSNKVTEKGKDVELRCDPISGHTALYWYRQSLGQGLEFLIYFQGNSAPDKSGLPSDRFSAERTGGSVSTLTIQRTQQEDSAVYLCASTPGPGYGYTFGSGTRLTVV.

This rearrangement joins TRBV20-1 to TRBJ2-5, with 11 bases fitting TRBD2. V trimming: 0 bases; J trimming: 3 bases; junction bases outside the gene matches: 6. Germline V lookup: CDR1 DFQATT, CDR2 SNEGSKA (reference sequence). This CDR3 region has 16 residues. This chain's CDR3 is CSARELAGGHKETQYF. CDR3 sequence (DNA): TGCAGTGCTAGAGAATTAGCGGGGGGGCACAAAGAGACCCAGTACTTC.

The chain joins TRBV20-1 to TRBJ2-7; 8 bases are shared with TRBD1. The CDR3 runs to 13 residues. Germline CDR1 is DFQATT and CDR2 is SNEGSKA (reference sequence). Trimming took 6 bases from V and 2 from J; bases not matched to a gene: 6. This CDR3 reads CSALPGQAYEQYF. The CDR3 nucleotides are TGCAGTGCGTTACCGGGACAGGCCTACGAGCAGTACTTC.

The sample holds a few counts of this clonotype. The V and J genes are TRBV7-9 and TRBJ1-1, with D unclear. Germline loops: CDR1 SEHNR, CDR2 FQNEAQ (reference sequence). Trimming removed 5 bases at V and 3 bases at J, with 16 bases between. The CDR3 covers 15 residues. CDR3 DNA: TGTGCCAGCAGCCCACCTAGAAGTCGTTACACTGAAGCTTTCTTT. Translated, it gives CASSPPRSRYTEAFF.

This clonotype was recorded at least ten times. This rearrangement joins TRBV12-3 or TRBV12-4 to TRBJ1-2; no firm D call. V shed 2 bases and J shed 8 bases, with 9 bases lying between them. CDR3 length: 12 amino acids. The CDR3 sequence is CASSLRSSGYTF. DNA of the CDR3: TGTGCCAGCAGTTTAAGGTCCAGCGGCTACACCTTC.

This clonotype was counted between two and nine times. The V call is TRBV7-9, the J call TRBJ2-1; D call uncertain. V lost 10 bases, J lost 2 bases, and 9 bases lay in between. Germline assignment: CDR1 SEHNR and CDR2 FQNEAQ (reference sequence). CDR3 length equals 12 residues. CDR3 sequence: CAKGQAYNEQFF. The CDR3 region has the DNA TGTGCCAAAGGGCAGGCCTACAATGAGCAGTTCTTC.

The V call is TRBV7-9, the J call TRBJ2-6, with D perhaps matching TRBD2 (5 bases). In germline, CDR1 is SEHNR, CDR2 FQNEAQ (reference sequence). CDR3 length equals 16 residues. The ends were cut back, 8 bases at V and 0 bases at J, with 14 bases in the middle. CDR3 residues: CASRTPWYSGANVLTF. CDR3 coding DNA: TGTGCCAGCCGGACTCCTTGGTACTCTGGGGCCAACGTCCTGACTTTC.

Only a few counts were recorded for this clonotype. The CDR3 is CASSLGRRAPGEQFF. CDR3 in DNA: TGTGCCAGCAGCTTAGGCAGGAGGGCCCCGGGTGAGCAGTTCTTC. The chain combines TRBV7-6 with TRBJ2-1, with a weak D call TRBD2 (6 bases). CDR1 and CDR2 (germline): SGHVS, FNYEAQ. The CDR3 runs 15 residues. The ends were cut back, 1 base at V and 9 bases at J, with 16 bases in the middle.

The sample holds a few counts of this clonotype. V and J are TRBV20-1 and TRBJ1-1; maybe TRBD1 (6 bases). Germline V CDR1 and CDR2: DFQATT, SNEGSKA (reference sequence). Trimming shortened V by 5 bases and J by 1 base, and 11 bases separated the two germline ends. The CDR3 covers 13 residues. CDR3 sequence (DNA): TGCAGTGCTCTTATGGACAGGAACACTGAAGCTTTCTTT. Protein product: CSALMDRNTEAFF.

This chain connects TRBV20-1 to TRBJ1-1; no clear D. Trimming took off 3 bases at V and 1 base at J, with 9 bases between the two ends. This CDR3 contains 13 residues. Per germline, CDR1 DFQATT and CDR2 SNEGSKA (reference sequence). The CDR3 sequence: CSARSVQNTEAFF. As DNA, the CDR3 is TGCAGTGCTAGGAGTGTCCAGAACACTGAAGCTTTCTTT.